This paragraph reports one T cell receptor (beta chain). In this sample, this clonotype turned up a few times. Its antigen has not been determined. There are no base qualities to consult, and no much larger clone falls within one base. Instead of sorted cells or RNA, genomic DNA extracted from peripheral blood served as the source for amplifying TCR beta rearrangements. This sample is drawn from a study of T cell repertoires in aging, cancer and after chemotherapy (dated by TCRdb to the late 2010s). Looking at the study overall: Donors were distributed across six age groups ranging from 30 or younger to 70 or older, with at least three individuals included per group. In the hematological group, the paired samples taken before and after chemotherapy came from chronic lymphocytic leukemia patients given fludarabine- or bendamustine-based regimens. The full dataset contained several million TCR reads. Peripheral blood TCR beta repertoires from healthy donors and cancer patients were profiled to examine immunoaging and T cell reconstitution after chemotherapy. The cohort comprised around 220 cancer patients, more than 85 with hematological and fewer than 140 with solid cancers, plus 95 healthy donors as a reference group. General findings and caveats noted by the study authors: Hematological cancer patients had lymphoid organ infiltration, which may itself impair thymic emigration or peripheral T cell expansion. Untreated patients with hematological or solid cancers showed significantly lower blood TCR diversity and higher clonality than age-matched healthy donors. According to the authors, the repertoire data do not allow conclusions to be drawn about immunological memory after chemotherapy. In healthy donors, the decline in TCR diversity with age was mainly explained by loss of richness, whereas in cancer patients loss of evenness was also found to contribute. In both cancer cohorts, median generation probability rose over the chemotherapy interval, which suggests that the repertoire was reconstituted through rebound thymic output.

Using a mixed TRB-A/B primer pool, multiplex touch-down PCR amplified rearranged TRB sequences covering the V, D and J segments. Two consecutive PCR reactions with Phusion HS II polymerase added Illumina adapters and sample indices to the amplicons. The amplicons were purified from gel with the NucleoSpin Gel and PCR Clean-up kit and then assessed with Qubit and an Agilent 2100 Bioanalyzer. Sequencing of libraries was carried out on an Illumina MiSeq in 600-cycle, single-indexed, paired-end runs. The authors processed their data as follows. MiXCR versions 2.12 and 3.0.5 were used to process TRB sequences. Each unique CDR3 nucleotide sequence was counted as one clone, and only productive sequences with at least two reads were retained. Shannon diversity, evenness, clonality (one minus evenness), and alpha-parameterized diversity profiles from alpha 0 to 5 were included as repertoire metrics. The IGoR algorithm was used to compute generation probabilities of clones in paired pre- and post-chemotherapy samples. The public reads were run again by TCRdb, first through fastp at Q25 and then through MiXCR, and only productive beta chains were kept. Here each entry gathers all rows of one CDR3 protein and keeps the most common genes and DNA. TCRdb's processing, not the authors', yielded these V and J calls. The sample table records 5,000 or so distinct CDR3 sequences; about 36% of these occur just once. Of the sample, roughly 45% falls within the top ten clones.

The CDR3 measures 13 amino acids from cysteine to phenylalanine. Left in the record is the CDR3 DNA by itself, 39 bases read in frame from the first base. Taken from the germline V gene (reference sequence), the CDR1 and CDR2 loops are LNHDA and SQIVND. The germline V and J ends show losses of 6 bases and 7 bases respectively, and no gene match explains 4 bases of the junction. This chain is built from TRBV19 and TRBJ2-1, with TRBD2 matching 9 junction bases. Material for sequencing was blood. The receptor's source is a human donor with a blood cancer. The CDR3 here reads CASSGLAGNEQFF. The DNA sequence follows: TGTGCCAGTAGCGGGCTAGCGGGGAATGAGCAGTTCTTC.